A single T cell receptor (beta chain) is shown here with its context. The sample is drawn from a study of blood T cell repertoires in COVID-19. Study context: The study drew acute and convalescent COVID-19 samples from the United States, Italy and Spain. In each case, the material was cDNA or gDNA derived from T cells, B-cell-depleted T cells, or PBMCs.

The table came from immunoSEQ multiplex PCR; TCRdb's copy has only in-frame clones and leaves some out. The table includes roughly 340,000 clones, roughly nine tenths detected once. The CDR3 length is 14 residues. V lost 4 bases to trimming and J lost 5 bases; unmatched junction nucleotides: 8. Germline values: CDR1 SGHRS, CDR2 YFSETQ. The receptor's source is a young man who had recovered from COVID-19. This chain links TRBV5-1 with TRBJ2-7; 8 positions match TRBD1. The specimen was PBMCs or T cells enriched from blood (not recorded which). The CDR3 DNA is TGCGCCAGCAGCACTACCGGACAGGGTGACGAGCAGTACTTC. Translating it yields CASSTTGQGDEQYF.